This T cell receptor beta chain was sequenced for a study of cytomegalovirus exposure and HLA in healthy donors. Study as a whole: Earlier results showed roughly 120 million unique TCR beta sequences derived from 150 million to 200 million T cells.

The study ran its PCR with 60 Vbeta and 13 Jbeta primers. Clones were sequenced by immunoSEQ multiplex PCR, and TCRdb holds only the in-frame ones, with some missing. The table has under 250,000 clones, almost 80% seen once; the top ten hold approximately 3.8%. This clone was counted a single time. Its specificity is not known. Per the germline V gene, CDR1 is SGDLS and CDR2 is YYNGEE. This CDR3 comprises 15 residues. The ends lost 3 bases at V and 4 bases at J; junction bases unmatched: 5. Study findings and constraints: The study dropped some indistinguishable V segments, TRBV6-2 and TRBV6-3 among them.

The sequencing sample was made of PBMCs. The TCR was taken from a male donor in good health and CMV-seronegative. The chain uses TRBV9 and TRBJ2-1, with 9 bases identical to TRBD2. The CDR3 region is CASSGLAGLYNEQFF. The CDR3, as DNA: TGTGCCAGCAGCGGGCTAGCGGGGCTTTACAATGAGCAGTTCTTC.